The 27 T cell receptor beta chains in this list originate from one sample, sequenced in a study of blood T cell repertoires in COVID-19. Method: immunoSEQ multiplex PCR; TCRdb's copy keeps in-frame clones and lacks some. The profile shows some 180,000 clones, about 93% of them singletons. Material for sequencing was peripheral blood. The source is a man in his forties or fifties with acute or convalescent COVID-19.

Relative to its sample, this clone is medium-sized. The CDR3 here is CASTRRGGQETQYF. DNA for the CDR3: TGTGCCAGTACCCGGCGGGGGGGACAAGAGACCCAGTACTTC. This chain joins TRBV19 and TRBJ2-5; 9 nucleotides line up with TRBD2. CDR1 and CDR2 (germline): LNHDA, SQIVND (reference sequence). J was trimmed by 2 bases and V by 7 bases; bases with no gene match: 5. The CDR3 is 14 amino acids.

The rearrangement joins TRBV4-2 to TRBJ2-7, with D unresolved. This CDR3 has 14 residues. V shed 0 bases and J shed 1 base, with 7 bases lying between them. The germline gives CDR1 LGHNA, CDR2 YNFKEQ. The CDR3 is CASSQEWASYEQYV. The CDR3 DNA sequence: TGTGCCAGCAGCCAAGAGTGGGCTTCCTACGAGCAGTACGTC.

The chain employs TRBV10-1 and TRBJ2-5; the match to TRBD1 covers 10 bases. The junction had 10 bases not matched to a gene; V was cut back by 10 bases and J by 5 bases. The CDR3 has 14 residues. Germline lookup yields CDR1 WNHNN and CDR2 SYGVQD (reference sequence). The CDR3 here is CATYPGQGMETQYF. The CDR3 bases are TGCGCCACATACCCGGGACAGGGGATGGAGACCCAGTACTTC.

This clone was seen a single time. The J gene is TRBJ1-2, the V gene TRBV3-1 (or the pseudogene TRBV3-2), with a possible D match to TRBD1 (5 bases). The length of the CDR3 is 17 residues. V was pared by 0 bases and J by 4 bases, with 18 bases between. Germline lookup yields CDR1 LGHDT and CDR2 YNNKEL (reference sequence). DNA of the CDR3: TGTGCCAGCAGCCAAGACCTACAGGACACTTGGGGCTATGGCTACACCTTC. This gives the protein CASSQDLQDTWGYGYTF.

The chain uses TRBV12-3 or TRBV12-4 and TRBJ2-7, with 8 positions matching TRBD2. The V gene end was trimmed by 6 bases and the J gene end by 4 bases; junction bases not matched to a gene: 5. This CDR3 comprises 13 residues. Here the CDR3 DNA reads TGTGCCAGCAGCACTAGCGGTAATTACGAGCAGTACTTC. Its translation is CASSTSGNYEQYF.

The V call is TRBV19, the J call TRBJ1-6; possible D gene TRBD1, 6 bases. CDR1 is LNHDA, CDR2 SQIVND, per germline (reference sequence). The CDR3 covers 14 residues. V was shortened by 6 bases and J by 6 bases, with 12 bases between the two germline ends. DNA for the CDR3: TGTGCCAGTAGGACGACAGGAGCTAATTCACCCCTCCACTTT. Residues: CASRTTGANSPLHF. The full variable domain, rest sourced from reference TRBV19 and TRBJ1-6, is DGGITQSPKYLFRKEGQNVTLSCEQNLNHDAMYWYRQDPGQGLRLIYYSQIVNDFQKGDIAEGYSVSREKKESFPLTVTSAQKNPTAFYLCASRTTGANSPLHFGNGTRLTVT.

The CDR3 coding sequence is TGCGCCAGCAGCCAGAATGGACTACTAGACGAGCAGTACTTC. This sequence encodes CASSQNGLLDEQYF. This chain uses TRBV4-1 with TRBJ2-7; a weak D match, TRBD2 (6 bases). Germline V gene data show CDR1 as MGHRA and CDR2 as YSYEKL. The CDR3 runs to 14 residues. Trimming stripped 3 bases from V and 5 bases from J, with 14 bases between.

The CDR3 is CASSLGWARNSPLHF. CDR3 bases: TGTGCCAGCAGCCTCGGATGGGCCCGAAATTCACCCCTCCACTTT. The chain joins TRBV14 to TRBJ1-6; D remains unclear. Germline V gene data show CDR1 as SGHDN and CDR2 as FVKESK. The ends were cut back, 4 bases at V and 7 bases at J, with 14 bases in the middle. The CDR3 length is 15 residues.

Only one count was recorded for this clone. V gene TRBV2 combines with J gene TRBJ1-3, with 10 bases identical to TRBD1. Germline CDR1 and CDR2: SNHLY and FYNNEI. The CDR3 has 17 residues. V lost 2 bases, J lost 2 bases, and 6 bases stayed unmatched. CDR3 amino acids: CASSEFTGTGAGNTIYF. The CDR3 nucleotides are TGTGCCAGCAGTGAATTTACCGGGACAGGGGCTGGAAACACCATATATTTT.

About this clone: Distinct nucleotide sequences in the sample also encode this CDR3. The rearrangement uses TRBV24-1 and TRBJ1-5; unclear D gene. This CDR3 is built from 12 residues. Trimming took off 2 bases at V and 5 bases at J, with 3 bases between the two ends. Per the germline V gene, CDR1 is KGHDR and CDR2 is SFDVKD. The DNA for the CDR3 is TGTGCCACCAGTGATTCGGATCAGCCCCAGCATTTT. It specifies CATSDSDQPQHF.

V usage is TRBV6-1 and J usage is TRBJ1-5; no clear D. The CDR3 has 15 residues. Deletions cut 2 bases from V and 7 bases from J, with 15 bases between. Germline V gene sequence: CDR1 MNHNS, CDR2 SASEGT. CDR3 DNA: TGTGCCAGCAGTGAAAATATTGGAGGTTTGCAGCCCCAGCATTTT. This gives the protein CASSENIGGLQPQHF.

This sequence joins TRBV5-4 and TRBJ2-1; a weak D match, TRBD2 (5 bases). V was cut by 1 base and J by 2 bases, with 10 bases left in between. The CDR3 sequence is 15 residues long. Germline V gene lookup returns CDR1 SGHNT and CDR2 YYREEE (reference sequence). CDR3 loop: CASSLPVATYNEQFF. The CDR3, as DNA: TGTGCCAGCAGCTTGCCGGTAGCGACCTACAATGAGCAGTTCTTC.

The rearrangement links TRBV11-2 to TRBJ2-2; a weak D match, TRBD1 (5 bases). V gave up 2 bases and J gave up 1 base, with 17 bases separating them. This CDR3 has 18 amino acids. In germline, CDR1 is SGHAT, CDR2 FQNNGV. The CDR3 loop is CASSLRPLDILNTGELFF. CDR3 nucleotide sequence: TGTGCCAGCAGCTTAAGGCCCCTGGACATCCTGAACACCGGGGAGCTGTTTTTT. Supplemented by reference TRBV11-2 and TRBJ2-2, the full variable domain reads EAGVAQSPRYKIIEKRQSVAFWCNPISGHATLYWYQQILGQGPKLLIQFQNNGVVDDSQLPKDRFSAERLKGVDSTLKIQPAKLEDSAVYLCASSLRPLDILNTGELFFGEGSRLTVL.

In this sample, this clone turned up once. CDR3 in amino acids: CASRTGGDSPLHF. CDR3 DNA: TGTGCCTCCCGGACAGGGGGGGATTCACCCCTCCACTTT. The chain recombines TRBV6-4 with TRBJ1-6; 10 bases map to TRBD1. Looked up from germline, CDR1 is MRHNA and CDR2 is SNTAGT. This CDR3 is 13 amino acids long. J lost 8 bases, V lost 11 bases, and 6 bases had no gene match.

The V gene is TRBV28, the J gene TRBJ1-5; D is ambiguous. This CDR3 has 13 amino acids. Trimming stripped 1 base from V and 6 bases from J, with 7 bases between. Per the germline V gene, CDR1 is MDHEN and CDR2 is SYDVKM. CDR3 loop: CASSLYSGQPQHF. CDR3 sequence (DNA): TGTGCCAGCAGTTTATATTCGGGTCAGCCCCAGCATTTT.

The chain combines TRBV15 with TRBJ2-2; possible D gene TRBD2, 6 bases. The germline gives CDR1 LNHNV, CDR2 YYDKDF (reference sequence). The length of the CDR3 is 16 residues. The germline V and J ends were trimmed by 8 bases and 1 base, with 17 bases remaining between them. The CDR3 region is CATGGGGSKNTGELFF. The CDR3 DNA is TGTGCCACCGGGGGTGGAGGGAGTAAGAACACCGGGGAGCTGTTTTTT.

This clone was seen a handful of times. The chain joins TRBV9 to TRBJ2-1; 8 bases are a match to TRBD2. Germline V CDR1 and CDR2: SGDLS, YYNGEE. The CDR3 has 16 amino acids. Trimming at V came to 3 bases and at J to 8 bases, leaving 13 bases not matched to a gene. The CDR3 protein is CASSGPPGGRLDEQFF. DNA of the CDR3: TGTGCCAGCAGCGGCCCTCCGGGCGGGAGGCTCGATGAGCAGTTCTTC.

This clone appeared once. The chain has TRBV11-2 and TRBJ1-1, with D perhaps TRBD1 (6 bases). The V gene lost 5 bases and the J gene lost 1 base, with 17 bases spanning the gap. This CDR3 is built from 16 residues. CDR1 is SGHAT and CDR2 is FQNNGV in the germline V gene. CDR3: CASSPRVGAGNTEAFF. In DNA, the CDR3 is TGTGCCAGCAGCCCCCGGGTGGGGGCAGGGAACACTGAAGCTTTCTTT.

The V and J genes are TRBV3-1 (or the pseudogene TRBV3-2) and TRBJ2-2, with D possibly TRBD1 on 5 matching bases. The germline V gene has CDR1 LGHDT and CDR2 YNNKEL (reference sequence). V lost 1 base, J lost 1 base, and 10 bases lay in between. There are 16 residues in the CDR3. CDR3 bases: TGTGCCAGCAGCCAAGCTCGGCAGGGGAACACCGGGGAGCTGTTTTTT. Translation gives CASSQARQGNTGELFF.

The rearrangement links TRBV28 to TRBJ2-7, with D perhaps matching TRBD1 (6 bases). V lost 6 bases and J lost 1, with 13 bases in between. Germline V CDR1 and CDR2: MDHEN, SYDVKM. This CDR3 has 14 amino acids. CDR3 region: CASSSAGVSYEQYF. In nucleotides, the CDR3 is TGTGCCAGCAGCTCCGCAGGGGTGTCCTACGAGCAGTACTTC.

V and J are TRBV7-3 and TRBJ2-1; 12 nucleotides align to TRBD2. The J segment lost 4 bases and the V segment lost 5 bases, leaving 6 bases of the junction unmatched. CDR3 length: 16 amino acids. CDR1 is SGHTA, CDR2 FQGTGA, per germline. DNA of the CDR3: TGTGCCAGCAGCCCTTTTGGGACTAGCGGGTACAATGAGCAGTTCTTC. Its protein product is CASSPFGTSGYNEQFF.

The chain is built from TRBV7-9 and TRBJ1-1, with TRBD1 as a possible D gene (5 bases). From germline, CDR1 is SEHNR and CDR2 FQNEAQ (reference sequence). The CDR3 sequence is 14 residues long. V lost 4 bases and J lost 7, with 16 bases in between. As DNA, the CDR3 is TGTGCCAGCAGCTCCTCCGCGGGGGATCTTGAAGCTTTCTTT. Translated: CASSSSAGDLEAFF.

V and J are TRBV27 and TRBJ2-1, with a tentative D call TRBD2 (6 bases). Trimming left V 2 bases short and J 4 bases short, with 15 bases between. Germline values: CDR1 MNHEY, CDR2 SMNVEV (reference sequence). The CDR3 totals 16 residues. CDR3 coding DNA: TGTGCCAGCAGTTTAGGGTGGGGGACTCCTTACAATGAGCAGTTCTTC. Translating gives CASSLGWGTPYNEQFF.

This clone was found a few times. CDR3 sequence (DNA): TGTGCCAGTAGTATAGGACCGGGACAGACCTACGAGCAGTACTTC. It codes for CASSIGPGQTYEQYF. The chain uses TRBV19 and TRBJ2-7, with TRBD1 matching over 7 bases. The CDR3 spans 15 residues. Per germline, CDR1 LNHDA and CDR2 SQIVND (reference sequence). With 1 base clipped from V and 2 bases from J, the junction kept 5 bases outside the gene matches.

The chain recombines TRBV29-1 with TRBJ2-1; 9 positions match TRBD2. The CDR3 spans 16 residues. Germline values: CDR1 SQVTM, CDR2 ANQGSEA. J lost 8 bases, V lost 1 base, and 12 bases had no gene match. CDR3 sequence: CSVEGGSAGGRDEQFF. The CDR3 bases are TGCAGCGTTGAAGGTGGGTCAGCGGGAGGAAGGGATGAGCAGTTCTTC.

The V and J genes are TRBV9 and TRBJ2-3, with a possible D match to TRBD1 (5 bases). Germline values: CDR1 SGDLS, CDR2 YYNGEE. The CDR3 consists of 15 residues. Trimming stripped 4 bases from V and 2 bases from J, with 14 bases between. CDR3 amino acids: CASSFQDMYTDTQYF. The CDR3 coding sequence is TGTGCCAGCAGCTTCCAGGACATGTACACAGATACGCAGTATTTT.

The rearrangement joins TRBV6-5 to TRBJ1-2; D is ambiguous. Per germline, CDR1 MNHEY and CDR2 SVGAGI. The CDR3 length is 12 residues. V gave up 5 bases and J gave up 3 bases, with 7 bases separating them. CDR3 DNA sequence: TGTGCCAGCAGTAATACAGACTATGGCTACACCTTC. It is translated as CASSNTDYGYTF.